This T cell receptor beta chain derives from a study of cytomegalovirus exposure and HLA in healthy donors. This CDR3 is built from 11 residues. Germline CDR1 SGHTA, CDR2 FQGNSA. The PCR ran on 60 Vbeta and 13 Jbeta primers. In the authors' workflow: It was a later analysis that counted roughly 80 million unique TCR beta chains, of which some 9.9 million were shared. Sequencing was performed with immunoSEQ multiplex PCR; in TCRdb, only in-frame clones are kept and a portion is missing. V, J and clone size were drawn from that table, and D and trimming were deduced from the DNA. The sample has some 140,000 clones; roughly three quarters are singletons. Points on this clone: Its matching antigen is unknown.

Study-wide results and limits: For TCR beta chains, V- and J-gene trimming was later linked to a missense DCLRE1C variant. An analysis done earlier found most TCR beta V segments productive about 87% or about 30% of the time.

This chain uses TRBV7-2 with TRBJ2-3, with D perhaps matching TRBD2 (6 bases). The sequencing sample was made of PBMCs. This clonotype originated in a man aged 25-45 years in good health and CMV-seronegative. CDR3 region: CAGGIADTQYF. The DNA of the CDR3 is TGTGCTGGCGGGATAGCAGATACGCAGTATTTT. The full variable domain, completed using reference TRBV7-2 and TRBJ2-3, is GAGVSQSPSNKVTEKGKDVELRCDPISGHTALYWYRQSLGQGLEFLIYFQGNSAPDKSGLPSDRFSAERTGGSVSTLTIQRTQQEDSAVYLCAGGIADTQYFGPGTRLTVL.